This T cell receptor (beta chain) was captured in a study of CD8+CD57+ T cells in acquired aplastic anemia. The CDR3 covers 14 residues. Per the germline V gene, CDR1 is LNHNV and CDR2 is YYDKDF (reference sequence). Trimming at V came to 6 bases and at J to 4 bases, leaving 9 bases not matched to a gene. Profiles of TCR beta VDJ and CDR3 were generated from a genomic DNA template. TCRdb re-derived calls from the reads in MiXCR, one entry per CDR3 protein. The sample lists about 400,000 distinct CDR3 sequences, under 80% seen once, with less than 4% in the top ten. This receptor was obtained from a human donor in good health, serving as a control. The sequencing input was sorted CD4+, CD8+, or CD8+CD57+ T cells (not recorded which) from PBMCs. The rearrangement links TRBV15 to TRBJ2-7; 7 bases are a match to TRBD1. In nucleotides, the CDR3 is TGTGCCACCAGAGGAGAGGGGGCGTTGTACGAGCAGTACTTC. This gives the protein CATRGEGALYEQYF.